This T cell receptor beta chain stems from a study of regulatory T cells in long-lasting Graves disease. This CDR3 is built from 13 residues. V lost 3 bases and J lost 2, with 11 bases in between. Germline V gene sequence: CDR1 SQVTM, CDR2 ANQGSEA. Time point described: newly diagnosed GD, antithyroid drugs for less than 3 months. Extracted RNA from PBMCs served as the source of the TCR library. CDR3 regions were amplified by Arm-PCR using iRepertoire HTBI primers to build TCR beta libraries. TCRdb reprocessed the multiplex PCR reads via MiXCR and lists one record per CDR3 protein. The sample records about 540,000 distinct CDR3 sequences, about 14% being singletons. A further study also used this sample, focusing on T cells in Graves' hyperthyroidism and ophthalmopathy.

The clonotype originates from a man under 40 with Graves disease. The material was peripheral blood mononuclear cells (PBMCs), obtained at new diagnosis, from a patient treated with antithyroid drugs. The chain links TRBV29-1 to TRBJ2-7, with D possibly TRBD1 on 6 matching bases. The CDR3 DNA sequence: TGCAGCGTTGAGGAAGGGGACACCTACGAGCAGTACTTC. It translates to CSVEEGDTYEQYF.